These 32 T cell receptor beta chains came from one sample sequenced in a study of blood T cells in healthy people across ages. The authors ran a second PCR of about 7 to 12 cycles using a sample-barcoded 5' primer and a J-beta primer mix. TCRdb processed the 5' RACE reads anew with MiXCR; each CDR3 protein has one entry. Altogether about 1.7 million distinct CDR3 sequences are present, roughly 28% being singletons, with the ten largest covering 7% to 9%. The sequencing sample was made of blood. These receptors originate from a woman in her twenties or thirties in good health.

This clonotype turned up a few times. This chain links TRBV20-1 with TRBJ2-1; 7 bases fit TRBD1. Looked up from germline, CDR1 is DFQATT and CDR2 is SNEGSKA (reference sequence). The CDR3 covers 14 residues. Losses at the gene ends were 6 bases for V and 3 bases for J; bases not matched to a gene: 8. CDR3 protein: CSAARQGRYNEQFF. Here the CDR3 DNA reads TGCAGTGCAGCCCGACAGGGCCGCTACAATGAGCAGTTCTTC.

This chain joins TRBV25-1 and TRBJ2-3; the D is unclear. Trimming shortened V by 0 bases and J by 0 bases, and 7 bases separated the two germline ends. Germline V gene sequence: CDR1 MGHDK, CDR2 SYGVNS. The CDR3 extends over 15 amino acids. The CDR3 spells CASSEYNGSTDTQYF. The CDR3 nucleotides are TGTGCCAGCAGTGAATATAACGGGAGCACAGATACGCAGTATTTT. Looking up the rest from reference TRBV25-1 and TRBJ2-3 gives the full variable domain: EADIYQTPRYLVIGTGKKITLECSQTMGHDKMYWYQQDPGMELHLIHYSYGVNSTEKGDLSSESTVSRIRTEHFPLTLESARPSHTSQYLCASSEYNGSTDTQYFGPGTRLTVL.

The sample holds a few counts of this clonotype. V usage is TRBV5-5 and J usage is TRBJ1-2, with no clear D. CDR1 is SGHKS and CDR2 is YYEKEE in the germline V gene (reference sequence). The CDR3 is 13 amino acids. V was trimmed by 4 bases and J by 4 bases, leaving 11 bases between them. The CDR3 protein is CASSPRVIYGYTF. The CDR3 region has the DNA TGTGCCAGCAGCCCCCGGGTCATCTATGGCTACACCTTC.

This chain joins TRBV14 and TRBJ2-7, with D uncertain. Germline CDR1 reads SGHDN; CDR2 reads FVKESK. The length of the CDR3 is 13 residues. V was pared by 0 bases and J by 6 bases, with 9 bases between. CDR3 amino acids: CASSQDLVPEQYF. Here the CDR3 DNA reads TGTGCCAGCAGCCAAGACCTAGTTCCCGAGCAGTACTTC.

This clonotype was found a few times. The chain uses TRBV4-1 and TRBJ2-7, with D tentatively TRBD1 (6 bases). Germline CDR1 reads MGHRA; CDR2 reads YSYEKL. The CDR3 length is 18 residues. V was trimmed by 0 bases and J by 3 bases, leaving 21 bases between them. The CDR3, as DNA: TGCGCCAGCAGCCAAGATCGGCCAGGGGAATCTGTATTCTACGAGCAGTACTTC. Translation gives CASSQDRPGESVFYEQYF.

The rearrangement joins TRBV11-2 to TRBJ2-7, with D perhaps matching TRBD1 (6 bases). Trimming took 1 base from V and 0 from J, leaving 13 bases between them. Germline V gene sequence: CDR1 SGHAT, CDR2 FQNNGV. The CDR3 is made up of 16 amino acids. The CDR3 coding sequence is TGTGCCAGCAGCTTAGCTCCCAGGGGACGCTCCTACGAGCAGTACTTC. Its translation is CASSLAPRGRSYEQYF.

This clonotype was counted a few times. The DNA for the CDR3 is TGTGCCTGGAGTGTGGGCAGGAGATTGTCAGACGGCTACACCTTC. Amino acids: CAWSVGRRLSDGYTF. V is TRBV30 and J is TRBJ1-2; D uncertain. Germline CDR1 reads GTSNPN; CDR2 reads SVGIG (reference sequence). V shed 0 bases and J shed 8 bases, with 19 bases lying between them. The CDR3 loop spans 15 amino acids.

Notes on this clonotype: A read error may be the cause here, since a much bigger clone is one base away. For the CDR3, the DNA is TGCAGTGCGCAAGTCCCCCAGGGAGGGGATACGCAGTATTTT. It translates to CSAQVPQGGDTQYF. V is TRBV20-1 and J is TRBJ2-3, with TRBD2 matching 7 bases. The germline gives CDR1 DFQATT, CDR2 SNEGSKA (reference sequence). V was clipped by 6 bases and J by 6 bases; unmatched bases: 12. CDR3 length equals 14 residues.

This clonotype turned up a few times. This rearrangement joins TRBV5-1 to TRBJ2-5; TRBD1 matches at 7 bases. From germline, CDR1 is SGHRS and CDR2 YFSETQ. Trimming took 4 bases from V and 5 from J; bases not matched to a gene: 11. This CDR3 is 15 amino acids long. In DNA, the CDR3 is TGCGCCAGCAGCCCCGGGGACAGATCGGGGGAGACCCAGTACTTC. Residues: CASSPGDRSGETQYF.

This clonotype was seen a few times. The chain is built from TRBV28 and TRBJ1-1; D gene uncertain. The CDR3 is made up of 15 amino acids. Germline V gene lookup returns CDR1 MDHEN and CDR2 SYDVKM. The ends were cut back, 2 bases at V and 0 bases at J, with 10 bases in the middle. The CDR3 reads CASSLLAAVNTEAFF. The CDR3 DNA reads TGTGCCAGCAGTTTACTGGCAGCCGTGAACACTGAAGCTTTCTTT.

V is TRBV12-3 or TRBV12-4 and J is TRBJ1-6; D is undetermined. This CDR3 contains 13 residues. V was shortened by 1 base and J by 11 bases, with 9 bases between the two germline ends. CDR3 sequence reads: CASSLGERTPLHF. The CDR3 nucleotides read TGTGCCAGCAGTTTAGGGGAAAGGACACCCCTCCACTTT.

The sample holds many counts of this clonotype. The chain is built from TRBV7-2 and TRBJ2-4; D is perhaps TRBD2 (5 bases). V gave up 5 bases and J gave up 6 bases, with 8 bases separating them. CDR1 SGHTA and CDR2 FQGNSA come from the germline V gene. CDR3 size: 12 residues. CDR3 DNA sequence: TGTGCCAGCAGCCCCGCGGGAAACATTCAGTACTTC. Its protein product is CASSPAGNIQYF.

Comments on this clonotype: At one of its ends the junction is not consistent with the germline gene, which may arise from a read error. CDR3: CASSPTGSSYERYF. The CDR3, as DNA: TGTGCCAGCAGTCCGACAGGGAGCTCCTACGAGCGGTACTTC. The V call is TRBV12-3 or TRBV12-4, the J call TRBJ2-7; 7 nucleotides agree with TRBD1. The CDR3 extends over 14 amino acids.

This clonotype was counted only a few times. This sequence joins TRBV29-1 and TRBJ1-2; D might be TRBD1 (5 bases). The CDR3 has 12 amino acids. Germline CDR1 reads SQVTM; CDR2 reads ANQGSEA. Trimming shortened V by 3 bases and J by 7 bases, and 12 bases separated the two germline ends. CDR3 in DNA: TGCAGCGTTGATCCAGGGCGGGGTGGCTACACCTTC. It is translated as CSVDPGRGGYTF.

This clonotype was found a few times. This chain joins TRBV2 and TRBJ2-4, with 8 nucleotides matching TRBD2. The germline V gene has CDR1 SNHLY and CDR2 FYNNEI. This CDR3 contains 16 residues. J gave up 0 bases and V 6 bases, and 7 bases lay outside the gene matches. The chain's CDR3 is CASRGGLAVAKNIQYF. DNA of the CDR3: TGTGCCAGCAGGGGTGGACTAGCTGTAGCCAAAAACATTCAGTACTTC. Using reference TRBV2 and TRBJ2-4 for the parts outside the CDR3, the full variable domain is EPEVTQTPSHQVTQMGQEVILRCVPISNHLYFYWYRQILGQKVEFLVSFYNNEISEKSEIFDDQFSVERPDGSNFTLKIRSTKLEDSAMYFCASRGGLAVAKNIQYFGAGTRLSVL.

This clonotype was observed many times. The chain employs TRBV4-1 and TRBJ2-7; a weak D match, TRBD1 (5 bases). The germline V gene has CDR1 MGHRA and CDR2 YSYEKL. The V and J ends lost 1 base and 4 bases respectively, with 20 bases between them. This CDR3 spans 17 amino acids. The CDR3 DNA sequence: TGCGCCAGCAGCCAAGGATTTTTGACAGTTAAGAGTTACGAGCAGTACTTC. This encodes CASSQGFLTVKSYEQYF.

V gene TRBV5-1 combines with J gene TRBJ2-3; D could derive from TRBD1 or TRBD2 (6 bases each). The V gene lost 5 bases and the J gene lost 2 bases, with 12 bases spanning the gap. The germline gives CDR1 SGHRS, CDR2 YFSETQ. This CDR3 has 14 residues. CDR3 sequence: CASRRDTDTDTQYF. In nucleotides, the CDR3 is TGCGCCAGCAGGCGGGACACCGACACAGATACGCAGTATTTT.

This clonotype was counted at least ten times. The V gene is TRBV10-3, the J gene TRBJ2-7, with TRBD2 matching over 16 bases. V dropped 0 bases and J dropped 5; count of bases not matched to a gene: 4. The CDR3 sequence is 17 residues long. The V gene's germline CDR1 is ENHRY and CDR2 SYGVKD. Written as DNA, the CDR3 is TGTGCCATCAGTGAGTCGGGACTAGCGGGAGGGCCCCACGAGCAGTACTTC. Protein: CAISESGLAGGPHEQYF.

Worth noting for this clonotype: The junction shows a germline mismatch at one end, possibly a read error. CDR3 sequence reads: CAWSVRFSGANALTF. In DNA form, the CDR3 reads TGTGCCTGGAGTGTCAGGTTTTCTGGGGCCAACGCCCTGACTTTC. V and J are TRBV30 and TRBJ2-6; possibly TRBD1 for D (5 bases). Per the germline V gene, CDR1 is GTSNPN and CDR2 is SVGIG (reference sequence). The CDR3 is made up of 15 amino acids.

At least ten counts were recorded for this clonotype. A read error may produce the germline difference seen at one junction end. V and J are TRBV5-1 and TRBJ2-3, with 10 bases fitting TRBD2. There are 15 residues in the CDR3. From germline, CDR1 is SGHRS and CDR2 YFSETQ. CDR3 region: CASSLTSGDTDTQYF. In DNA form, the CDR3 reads TGTGCCAGCAGTTTAACTAGCGGGGACACAGATACGCAGTATTTT.

The CDR3 DNA follows: TGTGCCAGCAGCTTAAGACCGGGACAGGGGAGCTCCTACGAGCAGTACTTC. Residues: CASSLRPGQGSSYEQYF. The gene calls are TRBV7-2 and TRBJ2-7, with TRBD1 matching over 10 bases. The CDR3 contains 17 residues. The ends lost 2 bases at V and 0 bases at J; junction bases unmatched: 7. Germline V gene sequence: CDR1 SGHTA, CDR2 FQGNSA.

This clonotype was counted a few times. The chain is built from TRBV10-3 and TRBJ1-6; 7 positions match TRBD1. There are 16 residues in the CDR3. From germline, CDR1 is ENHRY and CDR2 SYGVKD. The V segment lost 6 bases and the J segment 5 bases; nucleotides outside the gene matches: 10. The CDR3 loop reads CAISSSFGTDNSPLHF. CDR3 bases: TGTGCCATCAGCTCCTCTTTCGGGACAGATAATTCACCCCTCCACTTT.

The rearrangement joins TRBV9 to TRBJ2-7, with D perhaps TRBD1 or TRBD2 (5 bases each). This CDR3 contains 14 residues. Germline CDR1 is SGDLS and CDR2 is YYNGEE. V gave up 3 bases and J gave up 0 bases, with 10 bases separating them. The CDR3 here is CASSAEGTSYEQYF. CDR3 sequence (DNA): TGTGCCAGCAGCGCAGAAGGGACCTCCTACGAGCAGTACTTC. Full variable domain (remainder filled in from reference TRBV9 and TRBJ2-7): DSGVTQTPKHLITATGQRVTLRCSPRSGDLSVYWYQQSLDQGLQFLIQYYNGEERAKGNILERFSAQQFPDLHSELNLSSLELGDSALYFCASSAEGTSYEQYFGPGTRLTVT.

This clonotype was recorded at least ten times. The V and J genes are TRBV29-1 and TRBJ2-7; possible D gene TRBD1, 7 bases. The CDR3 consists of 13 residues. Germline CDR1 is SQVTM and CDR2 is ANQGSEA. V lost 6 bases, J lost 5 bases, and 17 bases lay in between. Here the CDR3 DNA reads TGCAGCGTAAGACAGGGAGGTGAGAACGAGCAGTACTTC. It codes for CSVRQGGENEQYF.

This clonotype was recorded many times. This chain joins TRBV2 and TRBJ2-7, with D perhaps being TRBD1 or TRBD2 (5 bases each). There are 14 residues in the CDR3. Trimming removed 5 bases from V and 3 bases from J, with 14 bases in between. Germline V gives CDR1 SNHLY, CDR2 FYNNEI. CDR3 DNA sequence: TGTGCCAGCAGTAGGGGACGTGGGGTCTACGAGCAGTACTTC. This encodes CASSRGRGVYEQYF.

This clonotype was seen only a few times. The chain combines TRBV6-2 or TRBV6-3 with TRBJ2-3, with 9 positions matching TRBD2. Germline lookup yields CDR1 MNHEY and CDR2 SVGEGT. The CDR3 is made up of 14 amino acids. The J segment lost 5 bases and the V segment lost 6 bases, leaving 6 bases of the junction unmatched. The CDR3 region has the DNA TGTGCCAGCAGACCCTTAGCGGGAGAAGATACGCAGTATTTT. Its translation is CASRPLAGEDTQYF.

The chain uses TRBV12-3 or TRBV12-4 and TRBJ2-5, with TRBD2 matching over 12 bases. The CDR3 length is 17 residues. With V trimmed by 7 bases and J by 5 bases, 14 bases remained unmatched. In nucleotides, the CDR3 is TGTGCCAGCAATCGGGCTCTAGCGGGGGGGCTCGGGGAGACCCAGTACTTC. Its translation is CASNRALAGGLGETQYF.

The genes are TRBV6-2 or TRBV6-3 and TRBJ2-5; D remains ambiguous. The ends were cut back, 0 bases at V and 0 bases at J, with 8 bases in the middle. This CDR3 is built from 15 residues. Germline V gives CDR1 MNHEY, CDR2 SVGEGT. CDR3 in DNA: TGTGCCAGCAGTTACTCGGAACAGAACCAAGAGACCCAGTACTTC. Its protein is CASSYSEQNQETQYF.

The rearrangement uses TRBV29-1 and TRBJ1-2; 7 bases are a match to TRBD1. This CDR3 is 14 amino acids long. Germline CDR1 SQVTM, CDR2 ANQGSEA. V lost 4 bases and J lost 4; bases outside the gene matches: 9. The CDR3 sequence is CSVGPSGQSYGYTF. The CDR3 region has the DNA TGCAGCGTTGGGCCCTCGGGACAGTCCTATGGCTACACCTTC.

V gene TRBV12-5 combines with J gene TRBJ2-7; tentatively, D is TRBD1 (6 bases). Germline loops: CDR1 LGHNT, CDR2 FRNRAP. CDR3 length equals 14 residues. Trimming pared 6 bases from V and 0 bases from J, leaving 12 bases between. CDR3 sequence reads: CASGGTLSSYEQYF. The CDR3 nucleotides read TGTGCTAGTGGGGGGACATTGAGCTCCTACGAGCAGTACTTC.

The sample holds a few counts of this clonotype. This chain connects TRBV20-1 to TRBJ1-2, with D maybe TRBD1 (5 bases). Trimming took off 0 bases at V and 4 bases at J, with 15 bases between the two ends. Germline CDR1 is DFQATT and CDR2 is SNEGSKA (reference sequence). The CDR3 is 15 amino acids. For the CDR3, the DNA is TGCAGTGCTAGAGATCAGGGAACGGTCGGCTATGGCTACACCTTC. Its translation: CSARDQGTVGYGYTF.

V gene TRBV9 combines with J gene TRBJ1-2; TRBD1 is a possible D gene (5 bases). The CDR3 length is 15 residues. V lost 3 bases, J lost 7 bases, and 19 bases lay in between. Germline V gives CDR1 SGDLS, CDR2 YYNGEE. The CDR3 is CASSAPGRGMSGYTF. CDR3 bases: TGTGCCAGCAGCGCTCCGGGACGGGGGATGAGTGGCTACACCTTC.